Listed below are T cell receptor beta chains from one sample, sequenced in a study of cytomegalovirus exposure and HLA in healthy donors. The repertoire was sequenced with immunoSEQ multiplex PCR; TCRdb's copy has only in-frame clones and lacks some. Among roughly 93,000 clones listed, around 72% were seen once. The sample taken for sequencing was PBMCs. These receptors originate from a male donor in good health and CMV-seronegative. Each CDR3 is given with its conserved first and last residue. Fields, in order: V gene, J gene, clone size, D gene, CDR3 protein, CDR3 DNA. D genes are given only for firm matches. Only part of the rows carry a size: once, few, many, or a class if the clone is expanded.

TRBV19	TRBJ2-6	-	-	CASTLGGQIISGANVLTF	TGTGCCAGTACCCTAGGGGGACAAATTATCTCTGGGGCCAACGTCCTGACTTTC
TRBV20-1	TRBJ2-3	-	-	CSAVAGTQYF	TGCAGTGCTGTCGCGGGTACGCAGTATTTT
TRBV19	TRBJ2-7	few	-	CASSLGRNSYEQYF	TGTGCCAGTAGTTTGGGGCGGAATTCCTACGAGCAGTACTTC
TRBV4-2	TRBJ1-5	-	-	CASSQEGRTQPQHF	TGTGCCAGCAGCCAAGAGGGCAGAACACAGCCCCAGCATTTT
TRBV7-6	TRBJ1-1	-	TRBD1	CASSPRAGGTEAFF	TGTGCCAGCAGCCCCCGTGCAGGGGGCACTGAAGCTTTCTTT
TRBV18	TRBJ2-7	-	TRBD2	CASSPTLAGASGYEQYF	TGTGCCAGCTCACCGACGCTAGCGGGAGCGTCTGGCTACGAGCAGTACTTC
TRBV6-5	TRBJ1-1	-	-	CASSYRVGSEAFF	TGTGCCAGCAGTTACAGGGTCGGGAGTGAAGCTTTCTTT
TRBV5-6	TRBJ2-3	-	-	CASSPGGRGATDTQYF	TGTGCCAGCAGCCCGGGGGGCAGGGGAGCCACAGATACGCAGTATTTT
TRBV4-2	TRBJ2-1	-	TRBD2	CASSQPRGVNNEQFF	TGTGCCAGCAGCCAGCCGCGGGGGGTGAACAATGAGCAGTTCTTC
TRBV7-9	TRBJ1-5	-	TRBD1	CASSLQGQGPNQPQHF	TGTGCCAGCAGCTTACAGGGACAGGGTCCCAATCAGCCCCAGCATTTT
TRBV7-9	TRBJ2-7	few	-	CASSFVYEQYF	TGTGCCAGCAGCTTCGTATACGAGCAGTACTTC
TRBV28	TRBJ1-1	-	TRBD1	CASSLLRQGSTEAFF	TGTGCCAGCAGTTTATTAAGACAGGGATCCACTGAAGCTTTCTTT